This T cell receptor (beta chain) came from a study of T cells in Graves' hyperthyroidism and ophthalmopathy. Overall study findings and caveats: Blood shared most expanded thyroid clonotypes above 0.001.

Amplified TCR beta CDR3 regions came from RNA transcripts. The HTBI primer set served for first-round RT-PCR of the TCR CDR3. A single record per CDR3 protein comes from TCRdb applying MiXCR to the multiplex PCR reads. The table has fewer than 500,000 distinct CDR3 sequences, approximately 13% seen once. Patients between 18 and 65 years old had hyperthyroidism, newly diagnosed and lasting under 2 months. Ahead of any ophthalmopathy symptoms, the blood sample was obtained at the first diagnosis of hyperthyroidism. Fresh 10 ml peripheral blood yielded PBMCs. Comments on this clonotype: Its antigen remains unknown.

The sample comprised blood. This sequence originates from a man in his thirties or forties with Graves' hyperthyroidism that later progressed to Graves' ophthalmopathy.

The CDR3 DNA sequence: TGTGCCAGCAGCTCCAGGGGGGGCGGCGCTAACTATGGCTACACCTTC. Its translation is CASSSRGGGANYGYTF. The chain recombines TRBV13 with TRBJ1-2; 7 bases map to TRBD1. The CDR3 consists of 16 residues. CDR1 and CDR2 (germline): PRHDT, FYEKMQ (reference sequence). Germline trimming cut 4 bases from V and 0 bases from J; bases unmatched to any gene: 8.